The clone carrying this T cell receptor (beta chain) has a handful of counts. Its target is unknown. The sample originates from a study of human T cells and chemical hapten exposure. Study-level background: During the approximately 23-week study period, patients had diphenylcyclopropenone applied to the scalp every week. Study results and caveats: Donors in the study had alopecia, meaning their immune response may differ from healthy people's.

Time point here: pre-sensitization, week 0. Stated treatment: therapeutic diphenylcyclopropenone sensitization with weekly scalp DPC. V lost 3 bases to trimming and J lost 2 bases, with 5 bases between them. In germline, CDR1 is ENHRY, CDR2 SYGVKD. The length of the CDR3 is 14 residues. TCRdb ran MiXCR on the RACE reads and lists one entry per CDR3 protein. The table has around 56,000 distinct CDR3 sequences, roughly a tenth seen once. Sequenced here: whole blood, sampled in connection with sensitization to the hapten diphenylcyclopropenone (DPC). This sequence was found in a man in his forties or fifties with alopecia areata. Some clones in this sample may be carry-over from other donors' samples. This rearrangement joins TRBV10-3 to TRBJ2-6, with D hard to call. Here the CDR3 reads CAISDGAGANVLTF. The DNA for the CDR3 is TGTGCCATCAGTGATGGGGCTGGGGCCAACGTCCTGACTTTC.